What follows describes a single T cell receptor beta chain. No antigen is known for it. Authors' methods: Filtering of immunoSEQ junctional sequences could not match full-length read filtering. Using immunoSEQ multiplex PCR, the repertoire was profiled, and TCRdb retains in-frame clones only, with some absent. Clone size and V and J calls were adopted from that table, with D and trimming inferred from the DNA. The sample records just over 2,000,000 clones, 95% being singletons. This sample stems from a study of shared clonotypes between healthy human individuals. General study results and limits: Some naive CD4 clonotypes, about 5%, turned up in common across several donors.

The V gene end was trimmed by 3 bases and the J gene end by 2 bases; junction bases not matched to a gene: 6. CDR1 LNHDA and CDR2 SQIVND come from the germline V gene (reference sequence). CDR3 length equals 16 residues. V is TRBV19 and J is TRBJ2-3, with 9 bases aligning to TRBD2. Sequencing input: naive CD4+ T cells sorted from blood. The subset denotes: CD45RA+ positively selected. This TCR derives from a man aged 18 to 29 in good health. CDR3 sequence (DNA): TGTGCCAGTAGTATGAGAGCGGGAGGTTCCACAGATACGCAGTATTTT. It is translated as CASSMRAGGSTDTQYF.